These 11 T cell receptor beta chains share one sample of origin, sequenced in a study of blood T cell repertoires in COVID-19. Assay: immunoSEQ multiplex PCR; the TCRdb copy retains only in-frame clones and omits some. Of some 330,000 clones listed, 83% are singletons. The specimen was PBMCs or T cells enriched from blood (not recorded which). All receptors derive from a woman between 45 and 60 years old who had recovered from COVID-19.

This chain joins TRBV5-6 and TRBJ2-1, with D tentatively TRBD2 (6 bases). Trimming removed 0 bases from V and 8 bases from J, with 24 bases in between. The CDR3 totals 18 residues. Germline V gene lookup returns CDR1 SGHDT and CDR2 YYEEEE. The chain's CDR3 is CASSLGLPGTGTGDEQFF. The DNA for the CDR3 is TGTGCCAGCAGCTTGGGACTCCCCGGGACCGGAACGGGGGATGAGCAGTTCTTC.

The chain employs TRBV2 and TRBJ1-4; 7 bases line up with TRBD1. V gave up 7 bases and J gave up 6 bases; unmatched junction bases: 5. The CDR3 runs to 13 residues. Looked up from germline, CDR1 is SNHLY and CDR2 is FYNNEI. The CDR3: CASKGARDEKLFF. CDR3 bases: TGTGCCAGCAAGGGGGCGCGTGATGAAAAACTGTTTTTT.

Written as DNA, the CDR3 is TGTGCCAGCAGTTACTCAGCGGGGGGATACAATGAGCAGTTCTTC. Translating it yields CASSYSAGGYNEQFF. J is TRBJ2-1 and V is TRBV6-2 or TRBV6-3, with 9 positions matching TRBD2. Germline values: CDR1 MNHEY, CDR2 SVGEGT. The CDR3 length is 15 residues. V shed 0 bases, J shed 4 bases, and the junction held 1 base outside the gene matches.

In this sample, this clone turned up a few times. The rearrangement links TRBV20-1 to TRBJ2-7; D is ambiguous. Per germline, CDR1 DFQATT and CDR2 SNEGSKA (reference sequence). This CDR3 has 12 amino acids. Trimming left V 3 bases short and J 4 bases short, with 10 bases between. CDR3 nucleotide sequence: TGCAGTGCTAGTAATCCAGTTTACGAGCAGTACTTC. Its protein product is CSASNPVYEQYF.

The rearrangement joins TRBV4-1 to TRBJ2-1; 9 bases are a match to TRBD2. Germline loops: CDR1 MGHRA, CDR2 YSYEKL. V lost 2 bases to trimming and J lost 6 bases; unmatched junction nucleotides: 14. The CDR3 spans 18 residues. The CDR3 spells CASSQKGLAETTGNEQFF. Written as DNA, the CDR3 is TGCGCCAGCAGCCAAAAGGGACTAGCCGAGACCACGGGCAATGAGCAGTTCTTC.

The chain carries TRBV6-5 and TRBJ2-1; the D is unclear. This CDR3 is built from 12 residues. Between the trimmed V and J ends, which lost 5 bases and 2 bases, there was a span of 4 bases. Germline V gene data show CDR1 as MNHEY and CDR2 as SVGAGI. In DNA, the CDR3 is TGTGCCAGCAGTCCCACCTACAATGAGCAGTTCTTC. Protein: CASSPTYNEQFF.

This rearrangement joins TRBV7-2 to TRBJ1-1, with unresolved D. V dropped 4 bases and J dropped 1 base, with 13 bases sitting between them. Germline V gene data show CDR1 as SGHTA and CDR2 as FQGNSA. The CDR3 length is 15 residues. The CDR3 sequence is CASSSAPTENTEAFF. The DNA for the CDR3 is TGTGCCAGCAGCTCTGCTCCTACAGAGAACACTGAAGCTTTCTTT.

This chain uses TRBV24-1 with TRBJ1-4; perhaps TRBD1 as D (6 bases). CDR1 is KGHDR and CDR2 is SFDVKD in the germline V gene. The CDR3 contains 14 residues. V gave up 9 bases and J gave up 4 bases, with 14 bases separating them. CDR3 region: CATALGRGNEKLFF. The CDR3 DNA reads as TGTGCCACCGCTTTGGGCAGGGGTAATGAAAAACTGTTTTTT.

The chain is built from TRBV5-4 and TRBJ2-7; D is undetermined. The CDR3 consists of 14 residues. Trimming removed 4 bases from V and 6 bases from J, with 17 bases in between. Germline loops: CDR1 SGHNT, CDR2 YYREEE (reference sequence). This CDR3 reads CASSLPERLGEQYF. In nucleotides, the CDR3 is TGTGCCAGCAGCCTGCCGGAGCGACTGGGCGAGCAGTACTTC.

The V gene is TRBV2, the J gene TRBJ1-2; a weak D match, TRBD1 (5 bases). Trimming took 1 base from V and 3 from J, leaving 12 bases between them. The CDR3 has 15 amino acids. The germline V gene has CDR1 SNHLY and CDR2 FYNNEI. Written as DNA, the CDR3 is TGTGCCAGCAGTGAAGGGCAGGGTGTATACTATGGCTACACCTTC. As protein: CASSEGQGVYYGYTF.

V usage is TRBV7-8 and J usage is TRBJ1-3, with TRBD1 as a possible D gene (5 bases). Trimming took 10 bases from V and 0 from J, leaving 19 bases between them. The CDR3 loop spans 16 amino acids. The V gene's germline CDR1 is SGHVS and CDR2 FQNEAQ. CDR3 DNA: TGTGCCACCTCACTGGACACGCCAAGCTCTGGAAACACCATATATTTT. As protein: CATSLDTPSSGNTIYF.